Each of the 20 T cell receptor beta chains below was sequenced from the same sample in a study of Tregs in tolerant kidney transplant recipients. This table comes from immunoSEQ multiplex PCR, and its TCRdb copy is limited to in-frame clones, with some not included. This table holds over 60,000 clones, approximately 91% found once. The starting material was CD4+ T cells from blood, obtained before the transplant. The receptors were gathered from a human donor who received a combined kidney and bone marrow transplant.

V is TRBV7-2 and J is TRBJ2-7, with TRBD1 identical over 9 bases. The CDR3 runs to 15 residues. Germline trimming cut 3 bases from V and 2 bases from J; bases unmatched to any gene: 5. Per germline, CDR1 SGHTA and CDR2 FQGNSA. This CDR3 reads CASSFQQGATYEQYF. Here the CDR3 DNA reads TGTGCCAGCAGCTTTCAACAGGGGGCTACCTACGAGCAGTACTTC. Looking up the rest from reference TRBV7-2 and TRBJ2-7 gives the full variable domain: GAGVSQSPSNKVTEKGKDVELRCDPISGHTALYWYRQSLGQGLEFLIYFQGNSAPDKSGLPSDRFSAERTGGSVSTLTIQRTQQEDSAVYLCASSFQQGATYEQYFGPGTRLTVT.

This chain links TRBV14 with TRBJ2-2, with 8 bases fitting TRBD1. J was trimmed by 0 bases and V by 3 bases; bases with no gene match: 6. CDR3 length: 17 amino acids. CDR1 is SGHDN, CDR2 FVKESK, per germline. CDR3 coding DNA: TGTGCCAGCAGCCAGGCAGGGGGCGGGACGAACACCGGGGAGCTGTTTTTT. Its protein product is CASSQAGGGTNTGELFF.

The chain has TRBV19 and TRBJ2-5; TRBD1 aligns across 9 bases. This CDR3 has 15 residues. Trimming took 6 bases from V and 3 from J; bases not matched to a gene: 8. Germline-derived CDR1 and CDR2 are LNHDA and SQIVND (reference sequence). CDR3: CASRRDRADKETQYF. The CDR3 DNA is TGTGCCAGTAGAAGGGACAGGGCTGATAAAGAGACCCAGTACTTC.

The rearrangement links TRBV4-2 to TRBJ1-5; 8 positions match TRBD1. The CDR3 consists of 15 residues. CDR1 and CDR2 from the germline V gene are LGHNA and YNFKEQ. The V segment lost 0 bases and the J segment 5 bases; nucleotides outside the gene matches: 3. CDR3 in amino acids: CASSQDWTGYQPQHF. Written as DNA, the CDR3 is TGTGCCAGCAGCCAAGATTGGACAGGGTATCAGCCCCAGCATTTT.

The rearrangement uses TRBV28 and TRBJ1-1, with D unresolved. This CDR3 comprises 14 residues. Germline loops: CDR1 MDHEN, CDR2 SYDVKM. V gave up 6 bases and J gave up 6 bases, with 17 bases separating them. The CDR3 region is CASSPHDGLAEAFF. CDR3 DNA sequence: TGTGCCAGCAGCCCTCACGACGGACTAGCTGAAGCTTTCTTT.

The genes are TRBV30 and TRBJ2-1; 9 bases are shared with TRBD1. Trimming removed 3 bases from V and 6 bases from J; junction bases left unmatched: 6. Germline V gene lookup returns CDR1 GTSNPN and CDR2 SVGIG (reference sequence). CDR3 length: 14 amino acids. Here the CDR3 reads CAWSETTGGNEQFF. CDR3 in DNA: TGTGCCTGGAGCGAGACGACAGGGGGCAATGAGCAGTTCTTC.

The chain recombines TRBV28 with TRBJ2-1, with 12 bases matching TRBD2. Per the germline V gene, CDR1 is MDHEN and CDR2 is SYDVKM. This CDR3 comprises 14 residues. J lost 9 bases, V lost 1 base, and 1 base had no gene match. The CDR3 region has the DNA TGTGCCAGCAGTTTATCTAGCGGGAGGGGTGAGCAGTTCTTC. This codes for CASSLSSGRGEQFF.

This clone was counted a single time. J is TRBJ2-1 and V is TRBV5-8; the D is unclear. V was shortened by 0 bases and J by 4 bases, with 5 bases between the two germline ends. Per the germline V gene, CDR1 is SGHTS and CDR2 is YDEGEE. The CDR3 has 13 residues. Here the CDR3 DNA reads TGTGCCAGCAGCTTGGCGGTGTACAATGAGCAGTTCTTC. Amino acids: CASSLAVYNEQFF.

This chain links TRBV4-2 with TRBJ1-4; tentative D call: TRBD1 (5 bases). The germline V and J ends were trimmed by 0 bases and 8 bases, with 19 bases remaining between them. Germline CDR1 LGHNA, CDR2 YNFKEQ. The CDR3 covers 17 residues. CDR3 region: CASSQEGVQGRGEKLFF. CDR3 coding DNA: TGTGCCAGCAGCCAAGAAGGGGTCCAGGGTAGGGGAGAAAAACTGTTTTTT.

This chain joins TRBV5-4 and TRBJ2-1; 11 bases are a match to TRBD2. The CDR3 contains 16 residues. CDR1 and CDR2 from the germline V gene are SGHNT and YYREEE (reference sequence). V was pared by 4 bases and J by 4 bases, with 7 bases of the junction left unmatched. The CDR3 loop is CASSTGTSGLYNEQFF. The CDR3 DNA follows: TGTGCCAGCAGCACCGGGACTAGCGGACTATACAATGAGCAGTTCTTC.

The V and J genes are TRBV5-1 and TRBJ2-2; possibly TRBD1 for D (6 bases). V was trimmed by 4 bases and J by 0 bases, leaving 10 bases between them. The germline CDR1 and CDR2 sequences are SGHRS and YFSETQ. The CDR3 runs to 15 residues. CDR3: CASSNGQPNTGELFF. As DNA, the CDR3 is TGCGCCAGCAGCAACGGACAGCCGAACACCGGGGAGCTGTTTTTT.

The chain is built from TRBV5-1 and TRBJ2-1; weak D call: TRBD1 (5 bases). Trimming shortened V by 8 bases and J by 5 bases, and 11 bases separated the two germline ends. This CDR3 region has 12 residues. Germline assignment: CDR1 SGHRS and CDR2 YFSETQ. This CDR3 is CASGLGDNEQFF. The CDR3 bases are TGCGCCAGTGGCCTAGGGGACAATGAGCAGTTCTTC.

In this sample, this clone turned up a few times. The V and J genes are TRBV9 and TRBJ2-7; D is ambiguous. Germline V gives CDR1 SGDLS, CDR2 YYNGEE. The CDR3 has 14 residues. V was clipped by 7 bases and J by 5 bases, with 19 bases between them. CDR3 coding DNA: TGTGCCAGCGCTAGTTCTTTGCTCGCCCACGAGCAGTACTTC. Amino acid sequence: CASASSLLAHEQYF.

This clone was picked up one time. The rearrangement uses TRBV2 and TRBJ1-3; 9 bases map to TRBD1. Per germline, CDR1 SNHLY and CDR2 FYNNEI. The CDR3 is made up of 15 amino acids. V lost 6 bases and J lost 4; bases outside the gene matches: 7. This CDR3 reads CASREQGAQGNTIYF. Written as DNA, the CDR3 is TGTGCCAGCAGGGAACAGGGGGCGCAGGGAAACACCATATATTTT.

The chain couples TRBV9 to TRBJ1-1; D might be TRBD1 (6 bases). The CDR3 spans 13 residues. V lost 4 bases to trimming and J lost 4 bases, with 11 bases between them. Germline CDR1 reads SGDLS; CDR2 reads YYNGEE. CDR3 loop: CASSSQGSTEAFF. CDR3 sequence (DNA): TGTGCCAGCAGCTCCCAGGGGTCCACTGAAGCTTTCTTT.

The CDR3 DNA reads as TGTGCCATCACCTCACAGCGAAACACCATATATTTT. The encoded protein is CAITSQRNTIYF. The genes are TRBV10-3 and TRBJ1-3; D uncertain. V was cut by 7 bases and J by 5 bases, with 9 bases left in between. The CDR3 spans 12 residues. The germline CDR1 and CDR2 sequences are ENHRY and SYGVKD.

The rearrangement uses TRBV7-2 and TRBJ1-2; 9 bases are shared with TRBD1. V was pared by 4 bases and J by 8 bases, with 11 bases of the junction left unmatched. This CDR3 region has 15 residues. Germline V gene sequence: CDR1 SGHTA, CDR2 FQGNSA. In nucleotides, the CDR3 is TGTGCCAGCAGCTCGACAGGGGGGCAGGGGGTAGGCTACACCTTC. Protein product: CASSSTGGQGVGYTF.

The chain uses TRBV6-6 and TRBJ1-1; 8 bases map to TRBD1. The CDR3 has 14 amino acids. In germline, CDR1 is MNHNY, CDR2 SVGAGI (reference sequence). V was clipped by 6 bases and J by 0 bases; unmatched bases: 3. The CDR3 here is CASSIQGVNTEAFF. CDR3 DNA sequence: TGTGCCAGCAGCATACAGGGGGTGAACACTGAAGCTTTCTTT.

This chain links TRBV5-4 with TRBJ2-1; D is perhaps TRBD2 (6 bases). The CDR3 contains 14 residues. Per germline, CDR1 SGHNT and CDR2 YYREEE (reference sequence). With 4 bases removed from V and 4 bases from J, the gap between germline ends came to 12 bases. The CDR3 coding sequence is TGTGCCAGCAGCCAGGGAGGTCCTTACAATGAGCAGTTCTTC. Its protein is CASSQGGPYNEQFF.

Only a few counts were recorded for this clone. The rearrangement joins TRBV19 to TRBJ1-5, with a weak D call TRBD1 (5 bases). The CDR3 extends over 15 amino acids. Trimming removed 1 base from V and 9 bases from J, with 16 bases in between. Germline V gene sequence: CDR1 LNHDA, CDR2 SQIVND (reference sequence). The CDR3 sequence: CASSIGRQLLSPQHF. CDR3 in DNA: TGTGCCAGTAGTATAGGGAGACAGCTTTTATCGCCCCAGCATTTT. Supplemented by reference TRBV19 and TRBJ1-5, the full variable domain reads DGGITQSPKYLFRKEGQNVTLSCEQNLNHDAMYWYRQDPGQGLRLIYYSQIVNDFQKGDIAEGYSVSREKKESFPLTVTSAQKNPTAFYLCASSIGRQLLSPQHFGDGTRLSIL.